Here is one T cell receptor (beta chain) with its context. What it recognizes is unknown. The entry originates in a study of blood T cells in healthy people across ages. The study, taken as a whole, reports: It was not known whether donors were CMV positive (a possible confounder of expanded clonotype changes). Naive CD4+ cell counts and diversity both ran higher in long-lived than in aged donors. The study could not conclusively compare naive and antigen-experienced cells, given its unsorted PBMCs.

Together with a sample-barcoded 5' primer, a J-beta primer mix was included in a second PCR lasting about 7 to 11 cycles. Each CDR3 protein is one row after TCRdb ran MiXCR on the 5' RACE reads. The sample shows around 1,500,000 distinct CDR3 sequences, 42% of them seen only once. Per sample, a minimum of 6.5 million PBMCs were isolated. Germline values: CDR1 MDHEN, CDR2 SYDVKM. The CDR3 runs to 14 residues. The sample taken for sequencing was blood. This clonotype was obtained from a woman aged 18-30 years in good health. The chain links TRBV28 to TRBJ2-7, with TRBD2 as a possible D gene (6 bases). With the DNA end fitting TRBJ2-5 better, the J assignment may be wrong. Here the CDR3 DNA reads TGTGCCAGCACCCCACGGGACTCCTCCGGGACCCAGTACTTC. This gives the protein CASTPRDSSGTQYF.